The 18 T cell receptor beta chains below were found in one sample sequenced in a study of blood T cell repertoires in COVID-19. Generated by immunoSEQ multiplex PCR, the TCRdb table keeps only in-frame clones and is missing some. Of roughly 60,000 clones listed, roughly 84% were seen once; the top ten hold roughly a tenth. Source material: peripheral blood. Receptors were obtained from a man aged 80 or over with COVID-19, enrolled during active disease.

The chain recombines TRBV5-6 with TRBJ1-3; possibly TRBD1 for D (5 bases). Trimming pared 0 bases from V and 0 bases from J, leaving 13 bases between. Germline V gene data show CDR1 as SGHDT and CDR2 as YYEEEE. This CDR3 contains 17 residues. This CDR3 reads CASSLASQAYSGNTIYF. The CDR3 region has the DNA TGTGCCAGCAGCTTGGCATCACAGGCTTACTCTGGAAACACCATATATTTT.

V is TRBV6-5 and J is TRBJ1-5; D is possibly TRBD1 (5 bases). Per the germline V gene, CDR1 is MNHEY and CDR2 is SVGAGI. With 6 bases removed from V and 3 bases from J, the gap between germline ends came to 12 bases. This CDR3 contains 14 residues. The CDR3 coding sequence is TGTGCCAGCAGGTTGTGGGGCAACAATCAGCCCCAGCATTTT. Protein product: CASRLWGNNQPQHF.

This clone occurred a few times. The rearrangement uses TRBV11-2 and TRBJ1-6; D remains ambiguous. Trimming shortened V by 2 bases and J by 15 bases, and 11 bases separated the two germline ends. This CDR3 has 12 residues. CDR1 is SGHAT, CDR2 FQNNGV, per germline. The CDR3 DNA reads as TGTGCCAGCAGCTTACCCGGCGGAGACCTCCACTTT. Protein: CASSLPGGDLHF.

V and J are TRBV5-1 and TRBJ2-7, with D hard to call. The CDR3 runs 14 residues. Per germline, CDR1 SGHRS and CDR2 YFSETQ. V lost 2 bases and J lost 0, with 9 bases in between. CDR3: CASSLNGGSYEQYV. CDR3 coding DNA: TGCGCCAGCAGCTTAAACGGCGGCTCCTACGAGCAGTACGTC.

V usage is TRBV6-1 and J usage is TRBJ1-6; D unresolved. The V end was cut by 5 bases, the J end by 12 bases, with 14 bases between. Germline loops: CDR1 MNHNS, CDR2 SASEGT. This CDR3 comprises 13 residues. The CDR3 DNA is TGTGCCAGCAGTTATTCCGACCGGGAACCCCTCCACTTT. Translated: CASSYSDREPLHF.

This chain joins TRBV11-2 and TRBJ1-1; D uncertain. The germline gives CDR1 SGHAT, CDR2 FQNNGV. V lost 0 bases and J 1 base, leaving 9 bases between the germline ends. The CDR3 has 15 amino acids. The CDR3 loop is CASSLEWQANTEAFF. CDR3 bases: TGTGCCAGCAGCTTAGAATGGCAGGCGAACACTGAAGCTTTCTTT.

This clone was seen a handful of times. The V and J genes are TRBV5-1 and TRBJ2-5; maybe TRBD1 (5 bases). The CDR3 covers 15 residues. The ends were cut back, 0 bases at V and 7 bases at J, with 16 bases in the middle. Germline V lookup: CDR1 SGHRS, CDR2 YFSETQ. For the CDR3, the DNA is TGCGCCAGCAGCTTGGCAGGGCAGGCATCAGGGACCCAGTACTTC. The encoded protein is CASSLAGQASGTQYF.

The V call is TRBV12-3 or TRBV12-4, the J call TRBJ2-5, with TRBD2 matching 11 bases. The CDR3 is 13 residues long. Trimming took 8 bases from V and 3 from J; bases not matched to a gene: 2. The CDR3 is CASGTSGEETQYF. The CDR3 DNA reads as TGTGCCAGCGGGACTAGCGGCGAAGAGACCCAGTACTTC.

The J gene is TRBJ1-1, the V gene TRBV25-1; tentatively, D is TRBD1 (5 bases). CDR3 size: 13 residues. Trimming removed 6 bases at V and 6 bases at J, with 14 bases between. The germline V gene has CDR1 MGHDK and CDR2 SYGVNS. The CDR3 region has the DNA TGTGCCAGCAGGGCGGGGGGGAAGGCTGAAGCTTTCTTT. As protein: CASRAGGKAEAFF.

This chain links TRBV9 with TRBJ1-1; D might be TRBD1 (6 bases). CDR1 and CDR2 from the germline V gene are SGDLS and YYNGEE. The CDR3 has 15 amino acids. Deletions cut 3 bases from V and 1 base from J, with 13 bases between. The CDR3 nucleotides are TGTGCCAGCAGCGCTTCGGGACACCCGAACACTGAAGCTTTCTTT. As protein: CASSASGHPNTEAFF.

This chain joins TRBV6-2 or TRBV6-3 and TRBJ2-2, with TRBD2 matching 8 bases. The CDR3 totals 16 residues. Germline values: CDR1 MNHEY, CDR2 SVGEGT. V was clipped by 5 bases and J by 6 bases; unmatched bases: 11. In DNA form, the CDR3 reads TGTGCCAGCAGTCTTTCCGGGACGGGGGGGCCCGGGGAGCTGTTTTTT. Residues: CASSLSGTGGPGELFF.

The chain has TRBV27 and TRBJ1-2; 11 nucleotides align to TRBD1. The CDR3 contains 13 residues. Germline trimming cut 8 bases from V and 8 bases from J; bases unmatched to any gene: 7. Germline CDR1 and CDR2: MNHEY and SMNVEV (reference sequence). The CDR3 region has the DNA TGTGCCAGCGGAGGACAGGGGGCGTTCGGCTACACCTTC. Residues: CASGGQGAFGYTF.

The CDR3: CASTQLRTGDSDYTF. The CDR3, as DNA: TGTGCCAGCACTCAACTGCGAACAGGGGATAGTGACTACACCTTC. The chain combines TRBV6-5 with TRBJ1-2, with TRBD1 matching 7 bases. V was clipped by 7 bases and J by 10 bases; unmatched bases: 18. Germline CDR1 MNHEY, CDR2 SVGAGI. The CDR3 is 15 residues long.

The chain uses TRBV4-3 and TRBJ2-1; D gene uncertain. This CDR3 is built from 13 residues. CDR1 is LGHNA, CDR2 YSLEER, per germline. The V gene lost 2 bases and the J gene lost 7 bases, with 9 bases spanning the gap. The CDR3 reads CASSQNHGNEQFF. The CDR3 nucleotides are TGCGCCAGCAGCCAAAACCACGGGAATGAGCAGTTCTTC.

The chain joins TRBV4-3 to TRBJ1-2, with 7 bases identical to TRBD1. Germline trimming cut 0 bases from V and 4 bases from J; bases unmatched to any gene: 5. The CDR3 loop spans 15 amino acids. Per the germline V gene, CDR1 is LGHNA and CDR2 is YSLEER. DNA of the CDR3: TGCGCCAGCAGCCAAGAGACAGGGATTGGCTATGGCTACACCTTC. Amino acid sequence: CASSQETGIGYGYTF.

V usage is TRBV5-1 and J usage is TRBJ1-2, with TRBD1 identical over 7 bases. The CDR3 covers 14 residues. Germline V gene data show CDR1 as SGHRS and CDR2 as YFSETQ. Losses at the gene ends were 5 bases for V and 3 bases for J; bases not matched to a gene: 7. CDR3 sequence: CASRPAGTDYGYTF. Here the CDR3 DNA reads TGCGCCAGCAGACCTGCCGGGACAGACTATGGCTACACCTTC.

This chain joins TRBV4-1 and TRBJ2-1; weak D call: TRBD2 (5 bases). This CDR3 region has 17 residues. V was clipped by 4 bases and J by 2 bases, with 18 bases between them. CDR1 is MGHRA, CDR2 YSYEKL, per germline. CDR3 in amino acids: CASSRGGLANPYNEQFF. The DNA for the CDR3 is TGCGCCAGCAGCCGAGGTGGGCTAGCCAACCCCTACAATGAGCAGTTCTTC.

This clone was counted a few times. The chain is built from TRBV7-9 and TRBJ1-4; possibly TRBD1 for D (5 bases). The CDR3 spans 12 residues. Trimming removed 1 base from V and 14 bases from J, with 11 bases in between. CDR1 is SEHNR and CDR2 is FQNEAQ in the germline V gene (reference sequence). DNA of the CDR3: TGTGCCAGCAGCTTAGAAGGGGCTAGGCTGTTTTTT. The encoded protein is CASSLEGARLFF.